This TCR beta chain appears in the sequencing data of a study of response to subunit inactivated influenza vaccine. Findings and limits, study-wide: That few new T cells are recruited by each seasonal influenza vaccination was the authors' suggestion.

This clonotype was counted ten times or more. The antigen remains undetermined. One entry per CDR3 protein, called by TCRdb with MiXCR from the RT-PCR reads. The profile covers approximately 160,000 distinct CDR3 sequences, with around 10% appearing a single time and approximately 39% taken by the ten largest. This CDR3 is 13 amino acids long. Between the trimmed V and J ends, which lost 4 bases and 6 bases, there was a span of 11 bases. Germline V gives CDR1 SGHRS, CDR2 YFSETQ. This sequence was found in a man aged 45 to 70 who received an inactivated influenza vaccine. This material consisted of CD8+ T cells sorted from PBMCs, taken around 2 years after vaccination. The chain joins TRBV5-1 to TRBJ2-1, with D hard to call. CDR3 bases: TGCGCCAGCAGCCTTGACACAGCCAATGAGCAGTTCTTC. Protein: CASSLDTANEQFF.